This TCR beta chain was sequenced in a study of T cells in localized non-small cell lung cancer. General study results and limits: Among blood samples, higher T cell density accompanied longer overall survival. Uninvolved adjacent lung showed higher T cell clonality than tumor. Analysis by sequencing included only one tumor region, so heterogeneity remains possible. A median approximately 59 of the top 100 tumor clones appeared in adjacent lung.

Note on this clone: What it binds is not known.

TCRdb's copy holds only in-frame clones and misses some; the assay was immunoSEQ multiplex PCR. The sample records 25,000 to 35,000 clones, roughly nine tenths being singletons. This sample comprised peripheral blood, obtained before any cancer treatment. This TCR came from a woman aged 35-75 years with stage I lung adenocarcinoma.

The CDR3 DNA sequence: TGTGCCAGCAGCTTGGGGGGACTAGCGGGATCTGCGTACAATGAGCAGTTCTTC. It translates to CASSLGGLAGSAYNEQFF. This chain connects TRBV5-4 to TRBJ2-1; 13 bases match TRBD2. CDR1 is SGHNT and CDR2 is YYREEE in the germline V gene (reference sequence). This CDR3 region has 18 residues. J was trimmed by 4 bases and V by 0 bases; bases with no gene match: 7.